This TCR beta chain appears in the sequencing data of a study of shared clonotypes between healthy human individuals. On the study more broadly: Aged 18 to 49, the donors were a couple of women and three men. Notes on the study in general: Among donors, clonotype sharing was expected to be affected by sequencing depth.

Naive CD8 cells lacked CD45RO and underwent positive selection for CCR7, leaving out terminally differentiated effector memory CD45RA+ cells. Using immunoSEQ multiplex PCR, the repertoire was profiled, and TCRdb retains in-frame clones only, with some absent. The repertoire has millions of clones, around 96% of them found once; the top ten carry 0.85% to 1.2%. For this clone: The antigen remains undetermined.

CDR1 and CDR2 from the germline V gene are MNHEY and SMNVEV (reference sequence). The V end was cut by 3 bases, the J end by 0 bases, with 8 bases between. This CDR3 region has 15 residues. Sequencing was carried out using naive CD8+ T cells sorted from blood. This receptor was identified in a man aged 18 to 30 in good health. The J gene is TRBJ2-2, the V gene TRBV27; D perhaps matches TRBD1 (5 bases). In nucleotides, the CDR3 is TGTGCCAGCAGTTTTCACAGGTCGAACACCGGGGAGCTGTTTTTT. Translating gives CASSFHRSNTGELFF.